This note documents a single T cell receptor beta chain sequence. Its antigen has not been determined. No base-level quality is on record; no much larger clone is a single base apart. TCR beta CDR3 regions were amplified from RNA transcripts. For the first round of RT-PCR on the TCR CDR3, the HTBI primer set was used together with the Qiagen OneStep RT-PCR kit. Libraries were constructed in a second round of multiplex PCR, after which size selection and purification were performed. The libraries were sequenced on an Illumina HiSeq2000 using paired-end 100 bp reads. As for the original processing: SOAPnuke was used to process the raw data, throwing out any read that contained adapters or uncalled bases, had a mean Phred below 15, or lacked an exact constant-primer or identifier match. COPE v1.2.5 was used to merge the high-quality paired reads, and each unique nucleotide sequence was defined as a clonotype. MiTCR v1.1 was used to align the clonotypes against IMGT TRBV, TRBD and TRBJ reference segments. The analysis included only V-J combinations with a frequency above 0.0001, which together covered 98% to 99.2% of the repertoires. The TCS score was defined as the ratio of F50 (clonal expansion) to E x V (chaos), calculated using BLOSUM62-based TCRdist between CDR3 peptides within each V-J. Welch's t-statistics and random forest reduced roughly 500 V-J features to 13, which were used in a naive Bayes classifier (R e1071). The similarity between thyroid and blood repertoires was quantified using the Morisita-Horn index. TCRdb handled the public reads itself, with Q25 trimming in fastp and clone calling in MiXCR, and kept productive beta chains. Rows are combined by CDR3 protein, so each entry shows the most common genes and DNA. The V and J calls were determined by TCRdb, not by the authors. The sample table shows 500,000 to 750,000 distinct CDR3 sequences, and 35% to 55% are seen once. The biggest ten clones account for approximately 8.4% of the sample.

This sample is part of a study of T cells in Graves' hyperthyroidism and ophthalmopathy (dated by TCRdb to 2018 to 2020). General notes on the study: To identify TCR V-J signatures that set the groups apart, the researchers used a discovery cohort of more than 95 patients, made up of some 41 with Graves' ophthalmopathy and 55 to 65 with stable Graves' hyperthyroidism. The paper describes TCR Vbeta CDR3 sequencing of 120 to 150 peripheral blood samples, made up of 43 ophthalmopathy patients, some 76 hyperthyroidism patients and 17 progressor patients. Following sampling, methimazole starting at 30 mg daily was given to hyperthyroidism patients, and high-dose intravenous methylprednisolone was given to ophthalmopathy patients. For training and testing, the 100 or so patients in the discovery cohort were randomly divided in a 7:3 ratio. An independent validation cohort of around 20 hyperthyroidism patients and approximately 17 patients who later progressed to ophthalmopathy tested prospective prediction of ophthalmopathy. In more than 5 Graves' hyperthyroidism patients, the study also compared T-cell repertoires from thyroid tissue with T-cell repertoires from blood.

The CDR3 holds 15 amino acids from the cysteine to the phenylalanine. Left in the record is the CDR3 DNA by itself, 45 bases read in frame from the first base. The germline V gene specifies SGHVS as CDR1 and FNYEAQ as CDR2. The trim is 5 bases for V and 0 bases for J, with a gap of 10 bases between the germline ends. Stable Graves' hyperthyroidism was defined as the absence of progression to ophthalmopathy over 18 months of follow-up. The hyperthyroidism patients were between 18 and 65 years old and newly diagnosed, with a disease duration of less than 2 months. Patients with uncontrolled infections, other autoimmune diseases, pregnancy or lactation were excluded. Diagnoses relied on clinical symptoms, serum thyroxine and TRAb, thyroid ultrasound and orbital computed tomography. Total RNA was extracted using Trizol reagent, and RNA quality was assessed on an Agilent 2100 Bioanalyzer. Study-wide conclusions, independent of this receptor: In validation, progression to ophthalmopathy was predicted by the model with around 71% sensitivity and nearly 75% specificity, a median of about 6.4 months before onset. No statistical method was used to fix the sample size in advance, and group allocation was not hidden from the investigators. A 13 V-J signature model separated ophthalmopathy from stable hyperthyroidism, with roughly 88% sensitivity and 81.08% specificity in cross-validation and 80%/75% in testing. Most expanded thyroid clonotypes (frequency above 0.001) were also detected in blood, a finding suggesting that blood repertoires may reflect thyroid immune responses.

Recombination connected TRBV7-6 to TRBJ1-4, with a tentative D gene TRBD1 over 5 matching bases. The clonotype comes from a woman younger than 30 with Graves' hyperthyroidism. Sequences were obtained from peripheral blood or thyroid tissue (not recorded which). In nucleotide form, the sequence is TGTGCCAGCAGCCGGGGCGCCTCAACTAATGAAAAACTGTTTTTT. This gives the protein CASSRGASTNEKLFF.